This T cell receptor (beta chain) was recorded in a study of memory CD8 T cells in hepatitis C reinfection. Study context: Between 55 and 20 weeks before reinfection detection, pre-reinfection samples were drawn.

Generated by immunoSEQ multiplex PCR, the TCRdb table keeps only in-frame clones and is missing some. The sample yields tens of thousands of clones, roughly 86% seen once. The CDR3 is 14 amino acids. In germline, CDR1 is MGHRA, CDR2 YSYEKL. Trimming at V came to 0 bases and at J to 6 bases, leaving 1 base not matched to a gene. The time point: pre-reinfection, 55 to 20 weeks before reinfection detection. The sorted cells went straight to TCR sequencing with no prior in vitro expansion. Total naive CD8 T cells were sorted as viable CD3+ CD8+ CD45RO- cells from two donors. Input material: naive CD8+ T cells sorted from blood. V usage is TRBV4-1 and J usage is TRBJ1-1; 10 nucleotides agree with TRBD1. This receptor was obtained from a man younger than 30 with hepatitis C virus infection. CDR3 nucleotide sequence: TGCGCCAGCAGCCAAGAGGGACAGGGGCCTGAAGCTTTCTTT. Protein: CASSQEGQGPEAFF.